The clone carrying this T cell receptor beta chain has a handful of counts. Its target is unknown. Stem cell-like memory, regulatory, central memory and naive CD4+ cells were sorted via CD45RO/CCR7/CD25/CD127/CD95/CD27. Purity above 95% was achieved in all sorted populations. Germline CDR1 and CDR2: SGHVS and FNYEAQ. The CDR3 has 12 amino acids. Trimming shortened V by 1 base and J by 4 bases, and 2 bases separated the two germline ends. Sequenced material consisted of expressed TCRB transcripts (all of the isolated RNA was reverse transcribed). Method: immunoSEQ multiplex PCR; TCRdb's copy keeps in-frame clones and lacks some. The sample records about 150,000 clones, 11% being singletons. These data originate in a study of beta chain features in type 1 diabetes. Findings and caveats of the study: A moderate, significant TCRB CDR3 shortening appeared in type 1 diabetes across four CD4+ subsets.

The sequencing input was central memory CD4+ T cells from blood. This receptor was identified in a man aged 18 to 29 in good health. The gene calls are TRBV7-6 and TRBJ1-5, with D unclear. CDR3: CASSLGNQPQHF. CDR3 nucleotides: TGTGCCAGCAGCTTAGGGAATCAGCCCCAGCATTTT.